This T cell receptor (beta chain) was identified during a study of T cell responses to AZD1222 COVID-19 vaccine. Regarding the study as a whole: Among vaccine-associated CD4 TCRs, coverage spanned spike, with dominance at 160-218 and 743-854. Most donors were white British, females outnumbered males, and clonal diversity was possibly underestimated.

TCRdb's copy holds only in-frame clones and misses some; the assay was immunoSEQ multiplex PCR. The sample has fewer than 110,000 clones; about 90% are singletons. About this clone: The antigen remains unidentified.

Germline V lookup: CDR1 SGDLS, CDR2 YYNGEE. Trimming removed 5 bases at V and 9 bases at J, with 9 bases between. This CDR3 has 12 residues. The material sequenced was peripheral blood, taken on day 0 of AZD1222 vaccination. The receptor was isolated from an adult in good health. The rearrangement joins TRBV9 to TRBJ1-6; no reliable D call. This CDR3 reads CASREGSSPLHF. CDR3 DNA: TGTGCCAGCAGGGAAGGCAGTTCACCCCTCCACTTT.